The text below deals with one T cell receptor (beta chain). The study separated CD4+ cells into CD45RA+ naive and CD45RA-negative memory subsets. Unmatched junction bases numbered 5, after V lost 0 bases and J lost 3 bases. This CDR3 has 17 amino acids. Germline CDR1 reads SGHTA; CDR2 reads FQGNSA. Clones were read by immunoSEQ multiplex PCR, and TCRdb kept only the in-frame ones, dropping some. The sample has approximately 940,000 clones, over 75% seen once. These data come from a study of shared clonotypes between healthy human individuals. This TCR came from a young man in good health. Sequenced sample: memory CD4+ T cells sorted from blood. Described subset: CD45RA-negative fraction. J is TRBJ2-3 and V is TRBV7-2, with TRBD2 identical over 11 bases. CDR3 nucleotide sequence: TGTGCCAGCAGCTTAGCACGGAGGACTAGCGGGACAGATACGCAGTATTTT. This sequence encodes CASSLARRTSGTDTQYF.